This T cell receptor beta chain was captured in a study of T cell changes during pregnancy in multiple sclerosis. The germline V gene encodes CDR1 SGHTA and CDR2 FQGTGA. Trimming removed 2 bases from V and 3 bases from J; junction bases left unmatched: 4. This CDR3 region has 15 residues. TCRdb's copy holds only in-frame clones and misses some; the assay was immunoSEQ multiplex PCR. There are some 69,000 clones in the sample; around 94% occur only once, and roughly 2.1% lies in the top ten. V gene TRBV7-3 combines with J gene TRBJ2-3, with 8 positions matching TRBD1. This TCR was recovered from a female donor in good health, enrolled as a control in a pregnancy study. Source: peripheral blood, taken in the second trimester of pregnancy. This chain's CDR3 is CASSLGDRNTDTQYF. In nucleotides, the CDR3 is TGTGCCAGCAGCTTAGGGGACAGGAATACAGATACGCAGTATTTT.